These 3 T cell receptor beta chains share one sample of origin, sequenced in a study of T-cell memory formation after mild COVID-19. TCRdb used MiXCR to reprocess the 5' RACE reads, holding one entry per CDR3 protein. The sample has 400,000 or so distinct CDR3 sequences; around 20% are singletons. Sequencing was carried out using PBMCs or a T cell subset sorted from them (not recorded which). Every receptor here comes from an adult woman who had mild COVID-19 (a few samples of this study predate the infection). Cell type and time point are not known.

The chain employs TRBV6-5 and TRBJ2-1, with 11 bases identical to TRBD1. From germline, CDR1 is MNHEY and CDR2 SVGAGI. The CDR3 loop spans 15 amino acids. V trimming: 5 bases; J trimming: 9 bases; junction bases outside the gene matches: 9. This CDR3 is CASSPLGTGGSEQFF. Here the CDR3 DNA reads TGTGCCAGCAGTCCCCTCGGGACAGGGGGTAGTGAGCAGTTCTTC.

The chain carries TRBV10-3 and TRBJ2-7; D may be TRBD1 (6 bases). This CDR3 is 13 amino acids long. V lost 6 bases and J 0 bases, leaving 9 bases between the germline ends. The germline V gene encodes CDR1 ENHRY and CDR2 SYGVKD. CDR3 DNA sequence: TGTGCCATCAGCCGGGACACCTCCTACGAGCAGTACTTC. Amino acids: CAISRDTSYEQYF.

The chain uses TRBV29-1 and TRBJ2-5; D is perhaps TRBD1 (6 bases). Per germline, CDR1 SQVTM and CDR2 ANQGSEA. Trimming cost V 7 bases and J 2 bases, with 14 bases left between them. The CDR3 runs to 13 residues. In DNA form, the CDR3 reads TGCAGCGGTACGAGGGGGATTCAAGAGACCCAGTACTTC. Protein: CSGTRGIQETQYF.